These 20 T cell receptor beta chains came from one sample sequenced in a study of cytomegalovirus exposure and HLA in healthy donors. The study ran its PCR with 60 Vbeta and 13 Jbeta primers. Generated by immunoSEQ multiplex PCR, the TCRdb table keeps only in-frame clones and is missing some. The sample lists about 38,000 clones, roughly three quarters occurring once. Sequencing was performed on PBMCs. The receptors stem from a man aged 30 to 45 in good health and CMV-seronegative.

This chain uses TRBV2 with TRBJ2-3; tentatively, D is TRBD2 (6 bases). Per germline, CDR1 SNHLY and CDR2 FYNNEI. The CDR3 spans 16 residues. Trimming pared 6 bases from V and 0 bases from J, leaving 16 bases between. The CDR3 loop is CASSGTSTTSTDTQYF. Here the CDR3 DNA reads TGTGCCAGCAGCGGGACTTCCACTACTAGCACAGATACGCAGTATTTT.

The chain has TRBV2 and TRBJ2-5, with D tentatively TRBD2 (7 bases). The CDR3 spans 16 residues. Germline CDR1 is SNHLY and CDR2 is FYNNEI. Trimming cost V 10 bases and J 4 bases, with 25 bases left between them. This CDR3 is CATSRRGQGRGETQYF. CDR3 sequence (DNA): TGTGCCACCTCCCGACGGGGGCAGGGGAGGGGAGAGACCCAGTACTTC.

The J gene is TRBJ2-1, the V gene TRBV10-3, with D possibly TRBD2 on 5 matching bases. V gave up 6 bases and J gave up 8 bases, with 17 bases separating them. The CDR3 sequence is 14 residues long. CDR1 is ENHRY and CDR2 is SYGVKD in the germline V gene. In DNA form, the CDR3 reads TGTGCCATCAGCGCTCTCGCCCTTAGCGATGAGCAGTTCTTC. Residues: CAISALALSDEQFF.

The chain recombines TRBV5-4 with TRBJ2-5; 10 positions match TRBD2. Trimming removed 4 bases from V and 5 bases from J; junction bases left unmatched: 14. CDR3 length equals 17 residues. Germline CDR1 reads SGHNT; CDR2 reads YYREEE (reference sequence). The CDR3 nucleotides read TGTGCCAGCAGCCTTACCACTCGGACTAGCGGCGGTGAGACCCAGTACTTC. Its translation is CASSLTTRTSGGETQYF.

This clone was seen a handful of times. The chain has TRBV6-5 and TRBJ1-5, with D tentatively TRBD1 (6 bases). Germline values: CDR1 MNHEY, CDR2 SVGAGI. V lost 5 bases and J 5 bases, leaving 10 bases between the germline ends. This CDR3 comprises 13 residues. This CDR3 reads CASSQGPHQPQHF. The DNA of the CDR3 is TGTGCCAGCAGTCAGGGGCCCCATCAGCCCCAGCATTTT.

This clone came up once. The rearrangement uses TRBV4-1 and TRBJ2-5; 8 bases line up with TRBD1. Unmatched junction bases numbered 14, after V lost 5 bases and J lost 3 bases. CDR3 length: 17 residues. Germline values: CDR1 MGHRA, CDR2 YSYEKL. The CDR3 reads CASSLSPTGVREETQYF. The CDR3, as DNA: TGCGCCAGCAGCTTATCCCCGACAGGGGTTCGGGAAGAGACCCAGTACTTC.

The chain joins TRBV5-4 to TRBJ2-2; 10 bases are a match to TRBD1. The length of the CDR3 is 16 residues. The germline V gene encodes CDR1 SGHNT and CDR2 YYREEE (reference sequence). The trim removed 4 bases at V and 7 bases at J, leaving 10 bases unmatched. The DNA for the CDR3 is TGTGCCAGCAGCCCTTTTCGGACAGGGGGTGGCGGGGAGCTGTTTTTT. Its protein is CASSPFRTGGGGELFF.

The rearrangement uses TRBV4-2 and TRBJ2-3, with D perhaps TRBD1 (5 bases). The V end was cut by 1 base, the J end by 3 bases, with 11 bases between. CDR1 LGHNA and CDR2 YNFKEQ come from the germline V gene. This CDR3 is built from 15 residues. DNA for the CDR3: TGTGCCAGCAGCCAAGTCGGGCAGGGAACAGATACGCAGTATTTT. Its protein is CASSQVGQGTDTQYF.

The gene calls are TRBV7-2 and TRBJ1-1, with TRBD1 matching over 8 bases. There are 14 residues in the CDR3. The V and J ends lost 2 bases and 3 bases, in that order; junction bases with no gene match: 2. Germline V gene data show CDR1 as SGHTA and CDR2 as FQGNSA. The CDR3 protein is CASSLRQGYTEAFF. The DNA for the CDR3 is TGTGCCAGCAGCTTAAGACAGGGGTACACTGAAGCTTTCTTT.

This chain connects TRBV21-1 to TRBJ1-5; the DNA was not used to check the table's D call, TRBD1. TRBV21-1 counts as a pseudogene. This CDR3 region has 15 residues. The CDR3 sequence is CASTTRPGRNQPQHF. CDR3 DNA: TGTGCCAGCACCACGAGACCAGGGCGGAATCAGCCCCAGCATTTT.

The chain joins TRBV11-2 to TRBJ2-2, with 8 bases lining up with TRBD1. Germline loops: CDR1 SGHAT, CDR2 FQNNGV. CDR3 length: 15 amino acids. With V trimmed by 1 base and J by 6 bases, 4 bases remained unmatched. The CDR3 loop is CASSLVGQGSGELFF. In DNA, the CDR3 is TGTGCCAGCAGCTTAGTCGGACAGGGCTCCGGGGAGCTGTTTTTT.

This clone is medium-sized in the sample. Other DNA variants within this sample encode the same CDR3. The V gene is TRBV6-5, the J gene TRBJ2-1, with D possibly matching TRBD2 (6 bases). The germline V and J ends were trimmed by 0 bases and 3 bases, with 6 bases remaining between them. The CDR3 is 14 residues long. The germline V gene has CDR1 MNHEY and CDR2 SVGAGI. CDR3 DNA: TGTGCCAGCAGTTACTCGACTAGCTACAATGAGCAGTTCTTC. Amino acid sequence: CASSYSTSYNEQFF.

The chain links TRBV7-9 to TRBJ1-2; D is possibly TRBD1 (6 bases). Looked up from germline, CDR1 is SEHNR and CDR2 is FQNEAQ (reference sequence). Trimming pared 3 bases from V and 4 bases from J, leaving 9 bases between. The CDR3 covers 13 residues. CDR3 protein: CASSFGQTYGYTF. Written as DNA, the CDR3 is TGTGCCAGCAGCTTTGGACAGACCTATGGCTACACCTTC.

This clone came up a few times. In DNA form, the CDR3 reads TGTGCCAGCAGCCCGTACACAGGAAGAATTAACTATGGCTACACCTTC. Encoded protein: CASSPYTGRINYGYTF. The chain links TRBV7-2 to TRBJ1-2, with TRBD1 as a possible D gene (5 bases). Trimming removed 5 bases from V and 1 base from J, with 17 bases in between. The germline V gene has CDR1 SGHTA and CDR2 FQGNSA. The CDR3 spans 16 residues.

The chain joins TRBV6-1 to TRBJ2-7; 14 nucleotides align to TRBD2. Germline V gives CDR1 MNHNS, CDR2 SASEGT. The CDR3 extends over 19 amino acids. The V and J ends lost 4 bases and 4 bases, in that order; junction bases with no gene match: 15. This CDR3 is CASSASATSGGAVGYEQYF. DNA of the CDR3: TGTGCCAGCAGTGCCTCCGCGACTAGCGGGGGGGCCGTCGGTTACGAGCAGTACTTC.

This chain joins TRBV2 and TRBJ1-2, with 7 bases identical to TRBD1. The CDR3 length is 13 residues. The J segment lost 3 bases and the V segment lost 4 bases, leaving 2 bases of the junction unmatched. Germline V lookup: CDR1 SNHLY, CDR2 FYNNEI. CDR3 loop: CASSGQGDYGYTF. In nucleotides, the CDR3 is TGTGCCAGCAGTGGACAGGGTGACTATGGCTACACCTTC.

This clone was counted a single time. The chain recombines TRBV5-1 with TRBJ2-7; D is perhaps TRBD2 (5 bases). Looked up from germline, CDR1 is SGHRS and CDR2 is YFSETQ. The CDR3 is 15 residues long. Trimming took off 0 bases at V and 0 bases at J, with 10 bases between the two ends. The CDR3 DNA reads TGCGCCAGCAGCTTGGTCGGGGTTATCTCCTACGAGCAGTACTTC. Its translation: CASSLVGVISYEQYF.

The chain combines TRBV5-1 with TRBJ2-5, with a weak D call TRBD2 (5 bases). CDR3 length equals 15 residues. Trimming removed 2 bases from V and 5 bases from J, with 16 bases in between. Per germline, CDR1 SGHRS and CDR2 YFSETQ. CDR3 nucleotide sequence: TGCGCCAGCAGCTTACCCCTGAGGGATGGGGAGACCCAGTACTTC. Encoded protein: CASSLPLRDGETQYF.

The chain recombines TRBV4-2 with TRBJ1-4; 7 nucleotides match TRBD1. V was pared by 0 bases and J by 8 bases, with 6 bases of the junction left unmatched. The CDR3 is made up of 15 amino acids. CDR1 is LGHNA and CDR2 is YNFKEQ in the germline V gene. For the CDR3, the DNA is TGTGCCAGCAGCCAAGATAGGGACAGATTAGAAAAACTGTTTTTT. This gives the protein CASSQDRDRLEKLFF.

CDR3 in amino acids: CASSLGGSGELFF. The CDR3, as DNA: TGTGCCAGCAGTTTGGGAGGGTCCGGGGAGCTGTTTTTT. This chain links TRBV27 with TRBJ2-2, with TRBD2 identical over 7 bases. The V gene end was trimmed by 3 bases and the J gene end by 6 bases; junction bases not matched to a gene: 1. The CDR3 runs to 13 residues. Looked up from germline, CDR1 is MNHEY and CDR2 is SMNVEV (reference sequence).